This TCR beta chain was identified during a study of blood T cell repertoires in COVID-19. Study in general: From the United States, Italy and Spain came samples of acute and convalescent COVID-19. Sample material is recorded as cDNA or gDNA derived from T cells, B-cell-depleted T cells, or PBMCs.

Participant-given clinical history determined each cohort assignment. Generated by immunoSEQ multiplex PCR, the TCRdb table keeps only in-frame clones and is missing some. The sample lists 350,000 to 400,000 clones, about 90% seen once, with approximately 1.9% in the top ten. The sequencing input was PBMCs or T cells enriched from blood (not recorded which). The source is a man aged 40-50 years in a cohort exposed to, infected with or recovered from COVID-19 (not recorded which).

CDR3 protein: CASKNRGYEQFF. The CDR3 bases are TGTGCCAGCAAAAATAGGGGTTATGAGCAGTTCTTC. V is TRBV7-9 and J is TRBJ2-1; D is perhaps TRBD1 (5 bases). The V gene lost 7 bases and the J gene lost 8 bases, with 12 bases spanning the gap. The V gene's germline CDR1 is SEHNR and CDR2 FQNEAQ (reference sequence). The CDR3 is made up of 12 amino acids.